This T cell receptor (beta chain) stems from a study of control samples from healthy donors and cancer patients. The table came from immunoSEQ multiplex PCR; TCRdb's copy has only in-frame clones and leaves some out. The sample lists around 180,000 clones, 90% to 95% occurring once. This clone was seen a single time. There are 14 residues in the CDR3. The ends were cut back, 1 base at V and 4 bases at J, with 8 bases in the middle. Per the germline V gene, CDR1 is SGDLS and CDR2 is YYNGEE. The V and J genes are TRBV9 and TRBJ2-2; maybe TRBD2 (6 bases). Sequencing used blood. The clonotype originates from a woman aged 18-29 years in good health. CDR3 residues: CASSVTGVTGELFF. CDR3 nucleotide sequence: TGTGCCAGCAGCGTAACGGGAGTCACCGGGGAGCTGTTTTTT.